This is a list of T cell receptor beta chains from one sample in a study of monozygotic twins with inflammatory bowel disease. TCRdb re-analyzed the 5' RACE reads; it lists each CDR3 protein once, without DNA. This listing includes fewer than 450,000 distinct CDR3 sequences. The specimen was blood. The receptors shown here come from a human donor with ulcerative colitis or Crohn's disease, or a healthy co-twin of an affected twin (not recorded which). Each CDR3 is given with its conserved first and last residue. Each record gives: J gene, clone size, V gene, CDR3 protein. Some rows mark clone size as missing; the rest say once, few, many or name a class of expanded clone.

J gene: TRBJ2-3
clone size: NA
V gene: TRBV4-3
CDR3 protein: CASSQDLASPDTQYF

J gene: TRBJ1-2
clone size: NA
V gene: TRBV3-1
CDR3 protein: CASSQEGGQGGYTF

J gene: TRBJ2-7
clone size: NA
V gene: TRBV6-1
CDR3 protein: CASSKGLAGNYEQYF

J gene: TRBJ1-2
clone size: NA
V gene: TRBV7-2
CDR3 protein: CASSLGQLRNYGYTF

J gene: TRBJ2-3
clone size: NA
V gene: TRBV12-3/TRBV12-4
CDR3 protein: CASTREGPFTDTQYF

J gene: TRBJ1-6
clone size: NA
V gene: TRBV7-9
CDR3 protein: CASSRDRDGDSPLHF

J gene: TRBJ1-5
clone size: NA
V gene: TRBV7-2
CDR3 protein: CASSRLTGQPQHF

J gene: TRBJ1-6
clone size: NA
V gene: TRBV4-3
CDR3 protein: CASSQSTGTQSSPLHF

J gene: TRBJ1-4
clone size: NA
V gene: TRBV5-4
CDR3 protein: CASSRAGTEANEKLFF

J gene: TRBJ2-4
clone size: NA
V gene: TRBV4-2
CDR3 protein: CASSQGPGLAKNIQYF

J gene: TRBJ1-1
clone size: NA
V gene: TRBV12-3/TRBV12-4
CDR3 protein: CASSLSGFLSEAFF

J gene: TRBJ1-4
clone size: NA
V gene: TRBV6-2/TRBV6-3
CDR3 protein: CASRQGATREKLFF

J gene: TRBJ2-1
clone size: NA
V gene: TRBV12-3/TRBV12-4
CDR3 protein: CASSLAGGGKYNEQFF

J gene: TRBJ2-1
clone size: NA
V gene: TRBV30
CDR3 protein: CAWSPRGGYNEQFF

J gene: TRBJ2-2
clone size: NA
V gene: TRBV4-1
CDR3 protein: CASRVGQNTGELFF

J gene: TRBJ2-1
clone size: NA
V gene: TRBV28
CDR3 protein: CASTIGGTRIADEQFF

J gene: TRBJ2-1
clone size: NA
V gene: TRBV7-9
CDR3 protein: CASSLTDRGREQFF

J gene: TRBJ1-5
clone size: NA
V gene: TRBV15
CDR3 protein: CATSSFVQGHRPQHF

J gene: TRBJ2-1
clone size: NA
V gene: TRBV24-1
CDR3 protein: CATSGTGARNEQFF

J gene: TRBJ2-1
clone size: NA
V gene: TRBV5-5
CDR3 protein: CASRVAGVVSFYNEQFF

J gene: TRBJ2-7
clone size: NA
V gene: TRBV6-5
CDR3 protein: CASSCEPGGTYEQYF

J gene: TRBJ1-2
clone size: NA
V gene: TRBV6-2/TRBV6-3
CDR3 protein: CASSYWGTDYGYTF

J gene: TRBJ2-5
clone size: NA
V gene: TRBV6-5
CDR3 protein: CASSYSWTTNQETQYF

J gene: TRBJ2-7
clone size: NA
V gene: TRBV6-1
CDR3 protein: CASSGRDPSYEQYF

J gene: TRBJ2-7
clone size: NA
V gene: TRBV3-1
CDR3 protein: CATRGSGESYEQYF

J gene: TRBJ2-7
clone size: NA
V gene: TRBV2
CDR3 protein: CASSEAWETGSYEQYF

J gene: TRBJ1-1
clone size: NA
V gene: TRBV12-3/TRBV12-4
CDR3 protein: CASSEQGARTEAFF

J gene: TRBJ2-1
clone size: NA
V gene: TRBV6-5
CDR3 protein: CASSSGDRDEQFF

J gene: TRBJ2-7
clone size: NA
V gene: TRBV12-3/TRBV12-4
CDR3 protein: CASSSRLAGGPMDYEQYF

J gene: TRBJ2-7
clone size: NA
V gene: TRBV12-3/TRBV12-4
CDR3 protein: CASSSPGDSYEQYF

J gene: TRBJ2-1
clone size: NA
V gene: TRBV4-3
CDR3 protein: CASSQEEFHGGSGNEQFF

J gene: TRBJ1-2
clone size: NA
V gene: TRBV20-1
CDR3 protein: CSARPDTNYGYTF

J gene: TRBJ2-7
clone size: NA
V gene: TRBV27
CDR3 protein: CASSLEVQGPLNEQYF

J gene: TRBJ2-6
clone size: NA
V gene: TRBV24-1
CDR3 protein: CATSESPGLSGANVLTF

J gene: TRBJ2-2
clone size: NA
V gene: TRBV5-1
CDR3 protein: CASSLVAEDTGELFF

J gene: TRBJ1-2
clone size: NA
V gene: TRBV3-1
CDR3 protein: CASSQGYGYTF

J gene: TRBJ1-2
clone size: NA
V gene: TRBV20-1
CDR3 protein: CSASHRGLSYGYTF

J gene: TRBJ1-1
clone size: NA
V gene: TRBV18
CDR3 protein: CASSPRWTGANTEAFF

J gene: TRBJ1-2
clone size: NA
V gene: TRBV12-3/TRBV12-4
CDR3 protein: CASSLKGWDYGYTF

J gene: TRBJ2-5
clone size: NA
V gene: TRBV6-2/TRBV6-3
CDR3 protein: CASTKGGNQETQYF

J gene: TRBJ2-4
clone size: NA
V gene: TRBV9
CDR3 protein: CASSVGIAKNIQYF

J gene: TRBJ2-2
clone size: NA
V gene: TRBV30
CDR3 protein: CAWSGTGELFF

J gene: TRBJ2-3
clone size: medium-sized
V gene: TRBV19
CDR3 protein: CASSIRRSTDTQYF

J gene: TRBJ2-7
clone size: NA
V gene: TRBV6-2/TRBV6-3
CDR3 protein: CASTRDRGVNEQYF

J gene: TRBJ2-1
clone size: NA
V gene: TRBV6-5
CDR3 protein: CASSSTTDSSNEQFF

J gene: TRBJ2-3
clone size: NA
V gene: TRBV20-1
CDR3 protein: CSARLRGAGTDTQYF

J gene: TRBJ2-7
clone size: NA
V gene: TRBV5-1
CDR3 protein: CASSLSELPYEQYF

J gene: TRBJ2-7
clone size: NA
V gene: TRBV5-6
CDR3 protein: CASSLGPYYEQYF

J gene: TRBJ2-2
clone size: NA
V gene: TRBV20-1
CDR3 protein: CSAINRGGTGELFF

J gene: TRBJ2-3
clone size: NA
V gene: TRBV7-2
CDR3 protein: CASSLAGLCGTDTQYF

J gene: TRBJ1-1
clone size: NA
V gene: TRBV7-2
CDR3 protein: CASSSLGGRNTEAFF

J gene: TRBJ1-4
clone size: NA
V gene: TRBV5-1
CDR3 protein: CASSLLPGPGKLFF